This T cell receptor beta chain was sequenced in a study of Graves' ophthalmopathy and Graves' hyperthyroidism. From RNA, the CDR3 regions of TCR beta chains were amplified and sequenced. Second-round multiplex PCR followed a first-round RT-PCR using HTBI primers. MiXCR, run by TCRdb on the multiplex PCR reads, gives a single entry per CDR3 protein. Of 350,000 to 400,000 distinct CDR3 sequences detected, 15% to 20% appear once; the ten largest clones hold around 1.5%. Ten or more counts support this clonotype. Its antigen is not known. Germline CDR1 reads MDHEN; CDR2 reads SYDVKM. V lost 3 bases, J lost 4 bases, and 10 bases lay in between. This CDR3 contains 13 residues. Overall study findings and caveats: A model of 13 signatures distinguished ophthalmopathy from stable hyperthyroidism at approximately 90% sensitivity and nearly 82% specificity.

The material sequenced was peripheral blood. This TCR came from a young woman with Graves' ophthalmopathy. The chain has TRBV28 and TRBJ2-7; perhaps TRBD1 as D (6 bases). CDR3 in amino acids: CASSFGQTYEQYF. The CDR3 nucleotides are TGTGCCAGCAGTTTCGGACAGACGTACGAGCAGTACTTC.